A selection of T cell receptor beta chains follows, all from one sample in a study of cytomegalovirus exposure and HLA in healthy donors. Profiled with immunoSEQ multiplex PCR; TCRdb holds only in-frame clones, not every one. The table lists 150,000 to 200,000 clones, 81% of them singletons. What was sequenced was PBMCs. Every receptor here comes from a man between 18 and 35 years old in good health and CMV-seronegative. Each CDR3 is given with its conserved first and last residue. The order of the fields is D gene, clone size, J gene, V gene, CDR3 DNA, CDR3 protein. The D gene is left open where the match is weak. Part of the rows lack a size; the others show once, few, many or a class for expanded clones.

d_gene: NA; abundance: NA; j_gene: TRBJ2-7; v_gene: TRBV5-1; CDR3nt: TGCGCCAGCAGCTTGGGCTCAGGGTTCTACGAGCAGTACTTC; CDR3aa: CASSLGSGFYEQYF
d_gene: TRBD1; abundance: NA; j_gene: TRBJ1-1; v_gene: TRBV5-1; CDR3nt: TGCGCCAGCAGCTTGGGACAGGGAGAAGCTTTCTTT; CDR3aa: CASSLGQGEAFF
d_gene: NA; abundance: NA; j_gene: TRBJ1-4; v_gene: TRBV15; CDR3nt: TGTGCCACCAGCGTCAGCCTCGGGGAAAGGCTGAGAGAACTGTTTTTT; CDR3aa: CATSVSLGERLRELFF
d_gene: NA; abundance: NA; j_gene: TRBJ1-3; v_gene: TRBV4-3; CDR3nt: TGCGCCAGCAGCCAAGATCTTAACTCTGGAAACACCATATATTTT; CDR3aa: CASSQDLNSGNTIYF
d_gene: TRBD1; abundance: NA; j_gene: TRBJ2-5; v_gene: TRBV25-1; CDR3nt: TGTGCCAGCAGCCTCCCGGTAGGGGGCGGAGAGACCCAGTACTTC; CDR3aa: CASSLPVGGGETQYF
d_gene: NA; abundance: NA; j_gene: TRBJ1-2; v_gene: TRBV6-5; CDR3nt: TGTGCCAGCACTCAAACGGGGTATGGCTACACCTTC; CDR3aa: CASTQTGYGYTF
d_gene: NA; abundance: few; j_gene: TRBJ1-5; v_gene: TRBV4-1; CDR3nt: TGCGCCAGCAGCCAAGTGAGAGGTCAGCCCCAGCATTTT; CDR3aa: CASSQVRGQPQHF
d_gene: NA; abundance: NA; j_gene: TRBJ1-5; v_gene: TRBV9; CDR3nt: TGTGCCAGCAGCTCCTCCCCGGACAAGAATCAGCCCCAGCATTTT; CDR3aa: CASSSSPDKNQPQHF
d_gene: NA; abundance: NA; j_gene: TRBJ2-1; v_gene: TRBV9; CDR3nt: TGTGCCAGCAGCGTAGAGCTATTCAATGAGCAGTTCTTC; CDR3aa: CASSVELFNEQFF
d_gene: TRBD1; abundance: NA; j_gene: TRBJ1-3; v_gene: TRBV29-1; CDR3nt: TGCAGCGCCTCCCGGACAGGGGATGGAAACACCATATATTTT; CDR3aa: CSASRTGDGNTIYF
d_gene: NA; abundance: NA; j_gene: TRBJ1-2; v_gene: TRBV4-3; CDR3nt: TGCGCCAGCAGCCAAGAGCGGTTGCTTGGAGGCTACACCTTC; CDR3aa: CASSQERLLGGYTF
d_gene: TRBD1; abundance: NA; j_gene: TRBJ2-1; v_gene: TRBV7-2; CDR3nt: TGTGCCAGCAGCTTTGGGACAGGGTCACGTAATGAGCAGTTCTTC; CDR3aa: CASSFGTGSRNEQFF
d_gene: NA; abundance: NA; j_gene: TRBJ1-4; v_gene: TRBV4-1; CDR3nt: TGCGCCAGCAGACAGGGTTCCGAAAAACTGTTTTTT; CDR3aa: CASRQGSEKLFF
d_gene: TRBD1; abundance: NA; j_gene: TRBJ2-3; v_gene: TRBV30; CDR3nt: TGTGCCTTAGCCCGGGACAGGGCAGCAGATACGCAGTATTTT; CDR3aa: CALARDRAADTQYF
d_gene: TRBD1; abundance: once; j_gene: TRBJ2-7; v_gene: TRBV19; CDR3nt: TGTGCCAGTAGTATACCCGGGACAGGGGGCTCCTACGAGCAGTACTTC; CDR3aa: CASSIPGTGGSYEQYF
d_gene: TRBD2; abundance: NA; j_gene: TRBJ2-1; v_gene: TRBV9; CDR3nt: TGTGCCAGCAGCGCGAGCGGGACTGAGCAGTTCTTC; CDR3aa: CASSASGTEQFF
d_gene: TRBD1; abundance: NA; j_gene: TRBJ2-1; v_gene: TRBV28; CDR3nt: TGTGCCAGCACCCAAAGGCAGGGGGCCTCCTACAATGAGCAGTTCTTC; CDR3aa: CASTQRQGASYNEQFF
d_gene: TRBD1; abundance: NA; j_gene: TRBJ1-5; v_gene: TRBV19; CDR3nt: TGTGCCAGTAGTGTTGGGACAGGGGTATATCAGCCCCAGCATTTT; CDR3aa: CASSVGTGVYQPQHF
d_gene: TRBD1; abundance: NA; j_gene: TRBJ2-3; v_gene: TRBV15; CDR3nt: TGTGCCACCAGCAGCCCGGGACAGGGGGAGGCAGATACGCAGTATTTT; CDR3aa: CATSSPGQGEADTQYF
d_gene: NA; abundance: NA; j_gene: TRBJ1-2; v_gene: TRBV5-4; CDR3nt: TGTGCCAGCAGCTTGTCCGAAGCGGTCTATGGCTACACCTTC; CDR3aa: CASSLSEAVYGYTF
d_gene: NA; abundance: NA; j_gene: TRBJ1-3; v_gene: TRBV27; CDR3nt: TGTGCCAGCAGTTTGACGGGGGTAGCTGGAAACACCATATATTTT; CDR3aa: CASSLTGVAGNTIYF
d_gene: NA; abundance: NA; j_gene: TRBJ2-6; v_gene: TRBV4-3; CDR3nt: TGCGCCAGCAGTTCCGGGACTCCTGGGGCCAACGTCCTGACTTTC; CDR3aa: CASSSGTPGANVLTF
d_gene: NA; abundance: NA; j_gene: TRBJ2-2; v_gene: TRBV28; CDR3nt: TGTGCCAGCAGCCCACAATCCGGGGAGCTGTTTTTT; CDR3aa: CASSPQSGELFF
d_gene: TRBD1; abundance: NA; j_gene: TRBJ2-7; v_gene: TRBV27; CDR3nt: TGTGCCAGCAGTTCCGCGGGCGGGACAGGGAGCTCCTACGAGCAGTACTTC; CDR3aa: CASSSAGGTGSSYEQYF
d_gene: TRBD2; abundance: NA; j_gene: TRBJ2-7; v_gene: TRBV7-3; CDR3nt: TGTGCCAGCAGCAATGGACTAGCGGGCGAGCAGTACTTC; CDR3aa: CASSNGLAGEQYF
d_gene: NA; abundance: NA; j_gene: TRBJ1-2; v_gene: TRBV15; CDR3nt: TGTGCCACCAGCAGAGTAGGGGCGGACGACGGCTACACCTTC; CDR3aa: CATSRVGADDGYTF
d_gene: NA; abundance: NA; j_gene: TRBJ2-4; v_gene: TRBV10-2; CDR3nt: TGCGCCAGCAGTGAGTTGAAACAGGGAATTGGGAACATTCAGTACTTC; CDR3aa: CASSELKQGIGNIQYF
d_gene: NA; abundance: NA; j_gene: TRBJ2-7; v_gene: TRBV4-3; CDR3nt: TGCGCCAGCAGCCAAGATATCCGCTACGAGCAGTACTTC; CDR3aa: CASSQDIRYEQYF
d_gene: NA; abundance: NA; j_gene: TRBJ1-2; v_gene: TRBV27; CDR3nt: TGTGCCAGCAGTTTTACCCCTTCGGGGAGCTACACCTTC; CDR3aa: CASSFTPSGSYTF
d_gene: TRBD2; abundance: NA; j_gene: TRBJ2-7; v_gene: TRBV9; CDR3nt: TGTGCCAGCAGTTCTAGCGGGAGTATTGGGGAGCAGTACTTC; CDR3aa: CASSSSGSIGEQYF
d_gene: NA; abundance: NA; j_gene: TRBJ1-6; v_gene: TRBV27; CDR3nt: TGTGCCAGCAGTTTAAAATGGGGAGGGAGAACTTCACCCCTCCACTTT; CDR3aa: CASSLKWGGRTSPLHF
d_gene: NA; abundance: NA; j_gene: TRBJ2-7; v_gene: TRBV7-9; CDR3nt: TGTGCCAGCAGCGGCGGGGTGCGGGCTCCCTACGAGCAGTACTTC; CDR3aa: CASSGGVRAPYEQYF
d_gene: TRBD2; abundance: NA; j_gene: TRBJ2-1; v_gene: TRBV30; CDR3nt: TGTGCCTGGAGAGGGTGGGGGGGGACGTCTGGAAATGAGCAGTTCTTC; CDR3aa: CAWRGWGGTSGNEQFF
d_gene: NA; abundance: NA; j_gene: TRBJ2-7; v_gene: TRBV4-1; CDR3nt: TGCGCCAGCAGCCAAGGTCAGAACTACGAGCAGTACTTC; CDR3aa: CASSQGQNYEQYF
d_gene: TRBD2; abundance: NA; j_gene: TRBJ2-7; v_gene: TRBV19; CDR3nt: TGTGCCAGTAGTATCTCTAGCGGGAGACTCAACGAGCAGTACTTC; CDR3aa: CASSISSGRLNEQYF
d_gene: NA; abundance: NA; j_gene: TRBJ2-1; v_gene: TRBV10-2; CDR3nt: TGCGCCAGCAGTGAGACTCGCGGGTGGGGGCCCAGGCAGTTCTTC; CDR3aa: CASSETRGWGPRQFF
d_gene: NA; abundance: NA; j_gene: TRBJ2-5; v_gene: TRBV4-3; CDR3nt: TGCGCCAGCAGCCTCACAGGGAGGGCGGAAGAGACCCAGTACTTC; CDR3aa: CASSLTGRAEETQYF
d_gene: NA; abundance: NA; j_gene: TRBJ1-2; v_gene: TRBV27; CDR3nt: TGTGCCAGCAGTTTAGGTCGGGACTATGGCTACACCTTC; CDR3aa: CASSLGRDYGYTF
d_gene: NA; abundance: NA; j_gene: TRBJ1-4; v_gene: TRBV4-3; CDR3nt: TGCGCCAGCAGCCAAGATGGGGCAGAAGGGCGAGAAAAACTGTTTTTT; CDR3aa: CASSQDGAEGREKLFF
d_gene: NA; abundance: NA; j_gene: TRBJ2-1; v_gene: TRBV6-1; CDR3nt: TGTGCCAGCAGTGAAGTCGATCGGGGGACCTGGTTCTTC; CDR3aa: CASSEVDRGTWFF
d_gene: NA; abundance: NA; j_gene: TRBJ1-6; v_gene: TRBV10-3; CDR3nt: TGTGCCATCAGGGGAGGGGAAGGTAGTTCACCCCTCCACTTT; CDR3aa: CAIRGGEGSSPLHF
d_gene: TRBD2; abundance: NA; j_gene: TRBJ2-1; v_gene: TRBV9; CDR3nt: TGTGCCAGCAGCCCGGGGACTAGCGGGAGGTATGAGCAGTTCTTC; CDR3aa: CASSPGTSGRYEQFF
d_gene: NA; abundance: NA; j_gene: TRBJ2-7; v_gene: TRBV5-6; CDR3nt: TGTGCCAGCAGCTTAGAATACAGGGCCGAGCAGTACTTC; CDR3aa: CASSLEYRAEQYF
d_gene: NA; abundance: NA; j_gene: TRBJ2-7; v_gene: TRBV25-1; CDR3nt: TGTGCCAGCAGTGACACGGTGGAGGGTTGGAGTTACGAGCAGTACTTC; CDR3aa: CASSDTVEGWSYEQYF
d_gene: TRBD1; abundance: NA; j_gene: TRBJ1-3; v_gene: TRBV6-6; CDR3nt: TGTGCCAGCAATTCCCGGGACAGCCTTAACACCATATATTTT; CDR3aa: CASNSRDSLNTIYF
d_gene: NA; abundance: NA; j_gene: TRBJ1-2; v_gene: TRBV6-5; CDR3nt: TGTGCCAGCAGTAACTCGGGCCCTAACTATGGCTACACCTTC; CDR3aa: CASSNSGPNYGYTF
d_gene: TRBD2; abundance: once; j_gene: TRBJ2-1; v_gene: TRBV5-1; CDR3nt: TGCGCCAGCAGCCCACGGACTAGCGGGAACAATGAGCAGTTCTTC; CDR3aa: CASSPRTSGNNEQFF
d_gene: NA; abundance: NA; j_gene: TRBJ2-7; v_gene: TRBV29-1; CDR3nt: TGCAGCGTTGAAGACCGGAATAGAGGGAGAGTCTACGAGCAGTACTTC; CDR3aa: CSVEDRNRGRVYEQYF
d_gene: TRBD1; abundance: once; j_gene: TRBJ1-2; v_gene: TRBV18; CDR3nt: TGTGCCAGCTCACCCCCCCTTACGGGGCAGGGGGTAATTGGCTACACCTTC; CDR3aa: CASSPPLTGQGVIGYTF
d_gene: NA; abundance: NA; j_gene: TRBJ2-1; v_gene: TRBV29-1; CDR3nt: TGCAGCGCCGGAGGAAGGGGGGGTGACGATGAGCAGTTCTTC; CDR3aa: CSAGGRGGDDEQFF
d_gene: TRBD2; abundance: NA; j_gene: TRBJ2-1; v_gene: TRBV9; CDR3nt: TGTGCCAGCAGCGTAGATCTAGCGGAAAACAATGAGCAGTTCTTC; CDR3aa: CASSVDLAENNEQFF
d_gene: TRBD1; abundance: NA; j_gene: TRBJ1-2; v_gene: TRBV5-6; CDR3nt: TGTGCCAGCGTCAAACAGGGGAACTATGGCTACACCTTC; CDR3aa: CASVKQGNYGYTF